This is a list of T cell receptor beta chains from one sample in a study of blood T cell repertoires in COVID-19. The data were produced by immunoSEQ multiplex PCR, yet TCRdb's version contains in-frame clones alone and is incomplete. Among about 280,000 clones listed, nearly 90% were seen once. Source material: peripheral blood. The receptors here all came from a man aged 18 to 35 with active or convalescent COVID-19. Both conserved end residues are part of each CDR3. D genes are given only for firm matches. Only part of the rows carry a size: once, few, many, or a class if the clone is expanded.

clone_size,d_call,j_call,v_call,cdr3_nt,cdr3_aa
NA,NA,TRBJ1-2,TRBV29-1,TGCAGCGTTAGTGTGCGGGGCGACTATGGCTACACCTTC,CSVSVRGDYGYTF
once,NA,TRBJ1-2,TRBV6-5,TGTGCCAGCAGCCCAGATACCGGGGGCTACACCTTC,CASSPDTGGYTF
NA,NA,TRBJ1-2,TRBV15,TGTGCCACCAGCATCGACAGACAAGCTAACTATGGCTACACCTTC,CATSIDRQANYGYTF
NA,TRBD1,TRBJ1-4,TRBV3-1/TRBV3-2,TGTGCCAGCAGCCATACAGGGGCTAGTGAGGAAAAACTGTTTTTT,CASSHTGASEEKLFF
NA,TRBD1,TRBJ1-6,TRBV19,TGTGCCAGTACCACAGGGGTGGGCAATTCACCCCTCCACTTT,CASTTGVGNSPLHF
NA,NA,TRBJ2-7,TRBV7-9,TGTGCCAGCAGCTTATTAACCTACGAGCAGTACTTC,CASSLLTYEQYF
NA,TRBD1,TRBJ1-4,TRBV29-1,TGCAGCGTTGCCGGGACAGCAAATGAAAAACTGTTTTTT,CSVAGTANEKLFF
NA,TRBD1,TRBJ2-1,TRBV27,TGTGCCAGCAGTTTTTACAGGGGCAATGAGCAGTTCTTC,CASSFYRGNEQFF
NA,TRBD1,TRBJ1-6,TRBV7-8,TGTGCCAGCAGCTTAGTGAGGTCAGGGGGCGATAATTCACCCCTCCACTTT,CASSLVRSGGDNSPLHF
NA,NA,TRBJ2-7,TRBV12-5,TGTGCTAGTGGTTTGGTAACAGGGCTATCGGTGGAGCAGTACTTC,CASGLVTGLSVEQYF
once,NA,TRBJ2-7,TRBV5-4,TGTGCCAGCAGCGCGGACTGGGACTACGAGCAGTACTTC,CASSADWDYEQYF
NA,NA,TRBJ1-2,TRBV12-5,TGTGCTAGTGGTTTTGGAGCTAACTATGGCTACACCTTC,CASGFGANYGYTF
NA,TRBD1,TRBJ1-1,TRBV2,TGTGCCAGCATAAACAGGGGCGCGTCCCTTTTGAACACTGAAGCTTTCTTT,CASINRGASLLNTEAFF
NA,TRBD1,TRBJ1-2,TRBV11-2,TGTGCCAGCAGCCGAGGACAGGGCGAGATCCCTTATGGCTACACCTTC,CASSRGQGEIPYGYTF
NA,NA,TRBJ2-7,TRBV11-2,TGTGCCAGCAGCTTATCTCTTCGAGGGTCTCGGGTTACCTACGAGCAGTACTTC,CASSLSLRGSRVTYEQYF
NA,TRBD1,TRBJ1-2,TRBV6-2/TRBV6-3,TGTGCCAGCAGTTACTCCGGGACAGGGGCTGGCTACACCTTC,CASSYSGTGAGYTF
NA,TRBD2,TRBJ2-5,TRBV9,TGTGCCAGCAGCGTAGAGGTAGCGGGGCAAGAGACCCAGTACTTC,CASSVEVAGQETQYF
NA,TRBD1,TRBJ1-2,TRBV18,TGTGCCAGCTCACCACGAGGACAGGGTAGTGGCTACACCTTC,CASSPRGQGSGYTF
NA,NA,TRBJ2-5,TRBV11-2,TGTGCCAGCAGCCCCCCCGAGGCGGGCCGAAGAGAGACCCAGTACTTC,CASSPPEAGRRETQYF
NA,NA,TRBJ1-6,TRBV5-6,TGTGCCAGCAGTGTTCTTTGGGAGAGCTCCTATAATTCACCCCTCCACTTT,CASSVLWESSYNSPLHF
NA,TRBD2,TRBJ2-1,TRBV19,TGTGCCAGTAGTATTCTCCAAGCGGGGGCCCAGGTTGAGCAGTTCTTC,CASSILQAGAQVEQFF
NA,NA,TRBJ1-5,TRBV6-5,TGTGCCAGCAGTTTTACAGGGTTGGGCAATCAGCCCCAGCATTTT,CASSFTGLGNQPQHF
NA,TRBD1,TRBJ2-1,TRBV5-1,TGCGCCAGCAGCTTGACAGGGGGCTCCTACAATGAGCAGTTCTTC,CASSLTGGSYNEQFF
once,NA,TRBJ2-7,TRBV7-9,TGTGCCAGCAGCTTAGATATACCACCGGGACACTGGATAAACGAGCAGTACTTC,CASSLDIPPGHWINEQYF
NA,NA,TRBJ1-5,TRBV4-1,TGCGCCAGCAGCCAAGTAGGGGGGGCTGTAAATCAGCCCCAGCATTTT,CASSQVGGAVNQPQHF
NA,NA,TRBJ2-7,TRBV11-3,TGTGCCAGCAGCTCAGGTCTCCACGAGCAGTACTTC,CASSSGLHEQYF
NA,NA,TRBJ2-2,TRBV6-6,TGTGCCAGCAGTTACTGGAGGAGCACCGGGGAGCTGTTTTTT,CASSYWRSTGELFF
NA,NA,TRBJ1-1,TRBV9,TGTGCCAGCAGCGTAGGTGGTCAGGGGAACACTGAAGCTTTCTTT,CASSVGGQGNTEAFF
NA,TRBD1,TRBJ1-4,TRBV6-5,TGTGCCAGCTTACTTATCGGACAGGGACGGCTACCCATGTTTTTT,CASLLIGQGRLPMFF
NA,TRBD2,TRBJ2-4,TRBV10-2,TGCGCCAGCAGTGAGTCTGGGCGGCTAGCGGGGATTTCCAAAAACATTCAGTACTTC,CASSESGRLAGISKNIQYF
NA,NA,TRBJ2-6,TRBV7-9,TGTGCCAGCAGCCATTGGGGGCCAACCGACGGGACCGGGGCCAACGTCCTGACTTTC,CASSHWGPTDGTGANVLTF
once,TRBD1,TRBJ2-7,TRBV9,TGTGCCAGCAGCGTAGCTAGGACAGGGTGGGACGAGCAGTACTTC,CASSVARTGWDEQYF
NA,NA,TRBJ2-2,TRBV5-1,TGCGCCAGCAGCTTGGACGTGGGGGGCACCGGGGAGCTGTTTTTT,CASSLDVGGTGELFF
NA,NA,TRBJ1-4,TRBV9,TGTGCCAGCAGCGCCGCGGTAGGGCAGGGGAACGAAAAACTGTTTTTT,CASSAAVGQGNEKLFF
NA,TRBD1,TRBJ1-2,TRBV7-8,TGTGCCAGCAGCTGGAGACAGGGTGGTGGCTACACCTTC,CASSWRQGGGYTF
NA,NA,TRBJ1-1,TRBV5-1,TGCGCCAGCAGCTTGGGAAAGGGACATTTTGAAGCTTTCTTT,CASSLGKGHFEAFF
NA,TRBD1,TRBJ1-1,TRBV19,TGTGCCAGTAGCACAGGGGGCGTAGCTTTCTTT,CASSTGGVAFF
NA,TRBD1,TRBJ1-6,TRBV10-2,TGCGCCAGCAGCGGGACAGGGGAGTATTCACCCCTCCACTTT,CASSGTGEYSPLHF
NA,TRBD2,TRBJ2-3,TRBV4-3,TGCGCCAGCAGCCCTCGAGGTCGGGCGGGGGGCACAGATACGCAGTATTTT,CASSPRGRAGGTDTQYF
NA,NA,TRBJ1-6,TRBV6-1,TGTGCCAGCAGTGACCCAGGGGAGAATTCACCCCTCCACTTT,CASSDPGENSPLHF
NA,TRBD2,TRBJ2-2,TRBV19,TGTGCCAGTGGGACTAGCGGGGTCGGGGAGCTGTTTTTT,CASGTSGVGELFF
NA,TRBD2,TRBJ2-7,TRBV7-6,TGTGCCAGCAGCTCCCGGGGAGGGGTGAACTACGAGCAGTACTTC,CASSSRGGVNYEQYF
NA,TRBD2,TRBJ2-1,TRBV10-3,TGTGCCATCAGTGACACTAGCGGGGGGGCCATGGAGCAGTTCTTC,CAISDTSGGAMEQFF
NA,NA,TRBJ1-6,TRBV6-1,TGTGCCAGCAGTGAACTGATCCCGAGACGGGGTAATTCACCCCTCCACTTT,CASSELIPRRGNSPLHF
NA,NA,TRBJ2-7,TRBV6-7,TGTGCCAGCAGTTACTCGAAGGGGCAGGCCCTCTACGAGCAGTACTTC,CASSYSKGQALYEQYF
NA,NA,TRBJ1-6,TRBV7-2,TGTGCCAGCAGCCCCGGGACACGGAATTCACCCCTCCACTTT,CASSPGTRNSPLHF
NA,NA,TRBJ2-3,TRBV4-1,TGCGCCAGCAGCCAAGCCCCCCTGGTTTTAGGGGTTGGTACAGATACGCAGTATTTT,CASSQAPLVLGVGTDTQYF
NA,TRBD2,TRBJ2-3,TRBV11-2,TGTGCCAGCAGCTTAGGGCGGGGGGGCGGTACAGATACGCAGTATTTT,CASSLGRGGGTDTQYF
NA,NA,TRBJ1-2,TRBV5-1,TGCGCCAGCAGCTTGGCCTATAACAGGCCCAGCTATGGCTACACCTTC,CASSLAYNRPSYGYTF
NA,TRBD1,TRBJ1-5,TRBV4-1,TGCGCCAGCAGCCCTCGGACAGGGTTGAGCAATCAGCCCCAGCATTTT,CASSPRTGLSNQPQHF
few,TRBD1,TRBJ1-1,TRBV5-1,TGCGCCAGCAGCTTGCGGGACAGGATTATGAACACTGAAGCTTTCTTT,CASSLRDRIMNTEAFF
NA,NA,TRBJ1-1,TRBV11-2,TGTGCCAGCAGCTTATTGGGGGCCAGAAATTTAAAGAACACTGAAGCTTTCTTT,CASSLLGARNLKNTEAFF